This T cell receptor (beta chain) was retrieved from a study of blood T cell repertoires in COVID-19. Study at large: Samples representing acute and convalescent COVID-19 were sourced from the United States, Italy and Spain. The analysed material was cDNA or gDNA that came from T cells, B-cell-depleted T cells, or PBMCs.

The CDR3 loop spans 11 amino acids. CDR1 is MNHNY, CDR2 SVGAGI, per germline (reference sequence). V was clipped by 5 bases and J by 12 bases, with 11 bases between them. In the study's own analysis: Reference gene primers were amplified, and this amplification served to estimate nucleated cell counts. Assay: immunoSEQ multiplex PCR; the TCRdb copy retains only in-frame clones and omits some. The V and J calls and clone size come from that table; D and trimming were worked out from the DNA. The sample consists of around 200,000 clones, roughly 86% of them appearing once. This sequence was found in a man aged 18 to 35 with active or convalescent COVID-19. V and J are TRBV6-6 and TRBJ2-1; D is perhaps TRBD2 (6 bases). The specimen sequenced was peripheral blood. The CDR3 is CASSGTDGQFF. CDR3 nucleotide sequence: TGTGCCAGCAGTGGGACTGACGGGCAGTTCTTC.